Below are 28 T cell receptor beta chains sequenced from a single sample in a study of shared clonotypes between healthy human individuals. Here immunoSEQ multiplex PCR was the method, and the copy in TCRdb shows in-frame clones only, minus some. The sample holds some 500,000 clones, around 77% seen once. Sequenced: PBMCs. These receptors all stem from a woman aged 35 to 49 in good health. Some clones in this sample may be carry-over from other donors' samples.

This clone showed up just once. V is TRBV18 and J is TRBJ2-7; possibly TRBD1 for D (6 bases). Between the trimmed V and J ends, which lost 4 bases and 2 bases, there was a span of 12 bases. The V gene's germline CDR1 is KGHSH and CDR2 LQKENI. This CDR3 comprises 14 residues. The DNA of the CDR3 is TGTGCCAGCTCACACGGACAGCCCGCCTACGAGCAGTACTTC. Translating gives CASSHGQPAYEQYF.

This chain uses TRBV7-9 with TRBJ2-7, with 8 nucleotides matching TRBD2. CDR3 length equals 14 residues. Germline V gene sequence: CDR1 SEHNR, CDR2 FQNEAQ (reference sequence). Trimming removed 5 bases from V and 3 bases from J; junction bases left unmatched: 6. CDR3 in amino acids: CASSTTSAHYEQYF. The CDR3 DNA sequence: TGTGCCAGCAGCACGACTAGCGCCCACTACGAGCAGTACTTC.

As concerns this clone: A far larger clone is one base from this, pointing to a likely read error. Other DNA variants within this sample encode the same CDR3. This chain uses TRBV16 with TRBJ1-4; D is unresolved. The CDR3 consists of 16 residues. The ends were cut back, 5 bases at V and 4 bases at J, with 17 bases in the middle. Looked up from germline, CDR1 is KGHSY and CDR2 is FQNENV. This CDR3 reads CASSSPGSNLNEKLFF. Here the CDR3 DNA reads TGTGCCAGCAGCTCGCCGGGATCTAACCTTAATGAAAAACTGTTTTTT.

Comments on this clone: A far more abundant clone sits one base away, making this likely a read error. The sample contains more than one DNA sequence encoding this CDR3. CDR3 residues: CASSRRYGDTEAFF. CDR3 nucleotide sequence: TGTGCCAGCAGTAGAAGGTACGGCGACACTGAGGCTTTCTTT. V is TRBV27 and J is TRBJ1-1; unclear D gene. Germline CDR1 and CDR2: MNHEY and SMNVEV (reference sequence). This CDR3 has 14 amino acids.

The chain recombines TRBV6-4 with TRBJ2-1; TRBD2 aligns across 9 bases. The CDR3 contains 15 residues. Germline CDR1 MRHNA, CDR2 SNTAGT. With 4 bases clipped from V and 6 bases from J, the junction kept 7 bases outside the gene matches. The CDR3 protein is CASSVGAGGPNEQFF. For the CDR3, the DNA is TGTGCCAGCAGTGTCGGCGCGGGAGGGCCCAATGAGCAGTTCTTC.

The chain is built from TRBV11-2 and TRBJ2-7, with a weak D call TRBD2 (5 bases). V was shortened by 4 bases and J by 2 bases, with 12 bases between the two germline ends. This CDR3 contains 14 residues. Germline-derived CDR1 and CDR2 are SGHAT and FQNNGV. CDR3 nucleotides: TGTGCCAGCAGCTCCCCCGGGGTGGCCTACGAGCAGTACTTC. This sequence encodes CASSSPGVAYEQYF. The complete variable domain, with remaining parts taken from reference TRBV11-2 and TRBJ2-7, reads EAGVAQSPRYKIIEKRQSVAFWCNPISGHATLYWYQQILGQGPKLLIQFQNNGVVDDSQLPKDRFSAERLKGVDSTLKIQPAKLEDSAVYLCASSSPGVAYEQYFGPGTRLTVT.

The chain couples TRBV4-2 to TRBJ2-2; D is undetermined. From germline, CDR1 is LGHNA and CDR2 YNFKEQ. The V gene lost 0 bases and the J gene lost 2 bases, with 16 bases spanning the gap. The CDR3 is made up of 18 amino acids. The CDR3 here is CASSQETGLKSNTGELFF. The CDR3 bases are TGTGCCAGCAGCCAAGAAACGGGCCTCAAAAGCAACACCGGGGAGCTGTTTTTT.

Here the CDR3 reads CASSYGDTGYYEQYF. The CDR3 nucleotides read TGTGCCAGCAGTTACGGGGACACGGGCTACTACGAGCAGTACTTC. The rearrangement uses TRBV6-5 and TRBJ2-7; weak D call: TRBD1 (6 bases). The V end was cut by 2 bases, the J end by 3 bases, with 14 bases between. The germline CDR1 and CDR2 sequences are MNHEY and SVGAGI. CDR3 length: 15 residues.

The chain joins TRBV2 to TRBJ2-1, with D possibly called TRBD1 or TRBD2 (6 bases each). Germline CDR1 and CDR2: SNHLY and FYNNEI. V gave up 0 bases and J gave up 6 bases, with 15 bases separating them. The length of the CDR3 is 16 residues. CDR3 sequence: CASSEAGASVGNEQFF. As DNA, the CDR3 is TGTGCCAGCAGTGAAGCGGGGGCTAGCGTCGGCAATGAGCAGTTCTTC.

CDR3 DNA sequence: TGTGCCAGCAGCTTAGACCCCCCAGCGGGAGGCCAAGAGACCCAGTACTTC. As protein: CASSLDPPAGGQETQYF. This chain connects TRBV11-2 to TRBJ2-5, with TRBD2 matching 9 bases. The germline V gene encodes CDR1 SGHAT and CDR2 FQNNGV. V shed 0 bases and J 1 base; nucleotides not matched to a gene: 6. CDR3 length equals 17 residues.

This rearrangement joins TRBV4-2 to TRBJ2-2; D remains ambiguous. Trimming shortened V by 4 bases and J by 5 bases, and 8 bases separated the two germline ends. Germline loops: CDR1 LGHNA, CDR2 YNFKEQ. CDR3 length: 13 amino acids. CDR3: CASSPSTTGELFF. DNA of the CDR3: TGTGCCAGCAGCCCTTCCACTACCGGGGAGCTGTTTTTT.

As concerns this clone: A far larger clone is one nucleotide away, so this likely arose from a read error. Other nucleotide sequences from this sample produce the same CDR3. The V gene is TRBV19, the J gene TRBJ1-2; weak D call: TRBD1 (5 bases). Germline CDR1 reads LNHDA; CDR2 reads SQIVND (reference sequence). There are 14 residues in the CDR3. The CDR3 is CASSTPGLNAHYTF. The CDR3 nucleotides read TGCGCCAGTAGTACCCCGGGACTCAATGCGCACTACACCTTC.

This chain links TRBV28 with TRBJ2-1, with TRBD2 matching over 11 bases. Germline V gives CDR1 MDHEN, CDR2 SYDVKM. CDR3 length: 15 amino acids. V shed 5 bases and J 3 bases; nucleotides not matched to a gene: 3. CDR3 sequence reads: CASSGTSGFYNEQFF. The CDR3 region has the DNA TGTGCCAGCAGTGGGACTAGCGGTTTCTACAATGAGCAGTTCTTC.

This clone was seen a handful of times. The gene calls are TRBV19 and TRBJ2-3, with 13 bases lining up with TRBD2. The length of the CDR3 is 17 residues. Per germline, CDR1 LNHDA and CDR2 SQIVND (reference sequence). The V segment lost 3 bases and the J segment 6 bases; nucleotides outside the gene matches: 9. CDR3 DNA: TGTGCCAGTAGTATGTGGACTAGCGGGAGATCCCACGATACGCAGTATTTT. It encodes CASSMWTSGRSHDTQYF. The whole variable domain, remainder taken from reference TRBV19 and TRBJ2-3, is DGGITQSPKYLFRKEGQNVTLSCEQNLNHDAMYWYRQDPGQGLRLIYYSQIVNDFQKGDIAEGYSVSREKKESFPLTVTSAQKNPTAFYLCASSMWTSGRSHDTQYFGPGTRLTVL.

The chain joins TRBV19 to TRBJ2-7; a possible D gene is TRBD2 (6 bases). V shed 3 bases and J shed 0 bases, with 12 bases lying between them. The V gene's germline CDR1 is LNHDA and CDR2 SQIVND (reference sequence). This CDR3 has 15 residues. The CDR3 loop is CASSIYLSGSYEQYF. The DNA for the CDR3 is TGTGCCAGTAGTATCTACCTTAGCGGCTCCTACGAGCAGTACTTC.

The V and J genes are TRBV19 and TRBJ2-7; D ambiguous. The V gene's germline CDR1 is LNHDA and CDR2 SQIVND (reference sequence). The CDR3 contains 13 residues. The V gene lost 6 bases and the J gene lost 3 bases, with 12 bases spanning the gap. Written as DNA, the CDR3 is TGTGCCAGTAGCTCCGGACCGATCTACGAGCAGTACTTC. It codes for CASSSGPIYEQYF. The variable domain in full, with the rest retrieved from reference TRBV19 and TRBJ2-7, is DGGITQSPKYLFRKEGQNVTLSCEQNLNHDAMYWYRQDPGQGLRLIYYSQIVNDFQKGDIAEGYSVSREKKESFPLTVTSAQKNPTAFYLCASSSGPIYEQYFGPGTRLTVT.

V usage is TRBV7-8 and J usage is TRBJ2-7, with 7 bases matching TRBD2. The CDR3 has 15 residues. Unmatched junction bases numbered 7, after V lost 3 bases and J lost 2 bases. Germline loops: CDR1 SGHVS, CDR2 FQNEAQ. CDR3 bases: TGTGCCAGCAGCTTCGGGACGAGCGGGACCTACGAGCAGTACTTC. Its protein is CASSFGTSGTYEQYF. The whole variable domain, remainder taken from reference TRBV7-8 and TRBJ2-7, is GAGVSQSPRYKVAKRGQDVALRCDPISGHVSLFWYQQALGQGPEFLTYFQNEAQLDKSGLPSDRFFAERPEGSVSTLKIQRTQQEDSAVYLCASSFGTSGTYEQYFGPGTRLTVT.

The chain carries TRBV5-1 and TRBJ2-5; D gene uncertain. CDR1 SGHRS and CDR2 YFSETQ come from the germline V gene. Trimming pared 2 bases from V and 4 bases from J, leaving 15 bases between. This CDR3 is built from 15 residues. CDR3 sequence reads: CASSLGKAVIETQYF. In DNA form, the CDR3 reads TGCGCCAGCAGCTTAGGCAAGGCGGTTATAGAGACCCAGTACTTC.

Concerning this clone: A far bigger clonotype differs at one base, so this is likely a read error. The chain combines TRBV2 with TRBJ1-2; a weak D match, TRBD1 (5 bases). The CDR3 totals 12 residues. Germline V gives CDR1 SNHLY, CDR2 FYNNEI. The CDR3 DNA sequence: TGTACCAGCAGTGAAGGAGGGGTCGGCTACACCTTC. Translating gives CTSSEGGVGYTF.

This clone was picked up one time. V gene TRBV10-3 combines with J gene TRBJ1-1; TRBD1 is a possible D gene (6 bases). Germline loops: CDR1 ENHRY, CDR2 SYGVKD. Between the trimmed V and J ends, which lost 4 bases and 6 bases, there was a span of 15 bases. The CDR3 sequence is 14 residues long. CDR3 residues: CAISVGGAQAEAFF. The CDR3 coding sequence is TGTGCCATCAGTGTAGGGGGGGCTCAGGCTGAAGCTTTCTTT.

The chain uses TRBV6-1 and TRBJ1-5; D is unresolved. Germline CDR1 MNHNS, CDR2 SASEGT. V was shortened by 1 base and J by 3 bases, with 10 bases between the two germline ends. The CDR3 has 15 residues. CDR3 residues: CASSEDGLNNQPQHF. CDR3 bases: TGTGCCAGCAGTGAAGACGGACTGAACAATCAGCCCCAGCATTTT.

This chain joins TRBV11-3 and TRBJ2-2, with 9 bases matching TRBD1. Looked up from germline, CDR1 is SGHNT and CDR2 is YENEEA. With V trimmed by 5 bases and J by 6 bases, 7 bases remained unmatched. The length of the CDR3 is 15 residues. This CDR3 is CASSEGQGFAGELFF. The CDR3 DNA sequence: TGTGCCAGCAGCGAGGGACAGGGTTTTGCCGGGGAGCTGTTTTTT.

The V gene is TRBV5-1, the J gene TRBJ2-3; the match to TRBD2 covers 9 bases. Germline CDR1 and CDR2: SGHRS and YFSETQ. This CDR3 region has 13 residues. V was clipped by 0 bases and J by 11 bases; unmatched bases: 4. CDR3 region: CASSLARREGQYF. CDR3 bases: TGCGCCAGCAGCTTGGCGCGGCGGGAGGGGCAGTATTTT.

This chain uses TRBV30 with TRBJ1-2; D ambiguous. V shed 2 bases and J shed 10 bases, with 5 bases lying between them. Germline-derived CDR1 and CDR2 are GTSNPN and SVGIG (reference sequence). The CDR3 has 9 residues. The CDR3 DNA follows: TGTGCCTGGAGTCCCGCCTACACCTTC. This gives the protein CAWSPAYTF.

J is TRBJ1-2 and V is TRBV18; possibly TRBD1 for D (6 bases). The germline V gene has CDR1 KGHSH and CDR2 LQKENI. V was cut by 3 bases and J by 0 bases, with 14 bases left in between. The CDR3 is 16 residues long. CDR3 nucleotides: TGTGCCAGCTCACCGATGACAGGTGGCGCTAACTATGGCTACACCTTC. It translates to CASSPMTGGANYGYTF.

The genes are TRBV29-1 and TRBJ2-7; no clear D gene. Trimming left V 4 bases short and J 1 base short, with 8 bases between. CDR3 length: 12 residues. Germline loops: CDR1 SQVTM, CDR2 ANQGSEA. CDR3 region: CSVAELSYEQYF. In DNA form, the CDR3 reads TGCAGCGTTGCGGAACTTTCCTACGAGCAGTACTTC.

The gene calls are TRBV9 and TRBJ2-1; D remains ambiguous. The CDR3 length is 13 residues. The V end was cut by 6 bases, the J end by 6 bases, with 13 bases between. From germline, CDR1 is SGDLS and CDR2 YYNGEE. CDR3 region: CASTPVNSNEQFF. CDR3 bases: TGTGCCAGCACCCCGGTGAACTCCAATGAGCAGTTCTTC.

This chain links TRBV7-9 with TRBJ2-7, with D uncertain. The germline V and J ends were trimmed by 1 base and 7 bases, with 8 bases remaining between them. The germline V gene has CDR1 SEHNR and CDR2 FQNEAQ (reference sequence). The CDR3 totals 12 residues. CDR3 nucleotide sequence: TGTGCCAGCAGCTTAGTCCTGGGGGAGCAGTACTTC. The encoded protein is CASSLVLGEQYF.